Following are 7 T cell receptor beta chains from one sample sequenced in a study of T cell responses to AZD1222 COVID-19 vaccine. Generated by immunoSEQ multiplex PCR, the TCRdb table keeps only in-frame clones and is missing some. The sample comprises approximately 98,000 clones, more than 70% of which are singletons, and roughly 3.2% rests with the top ten. Sample: peripheral blood, taken on day 0 of MenACWY control vaccination. The receptors shown here come from an adult in good health.

The rearrangement uses TRBV18 and TRBJ2-1; 15 bases fit TRBD2. With 6 bases clipped from V and 0 bases from J, the junction kept 6 bases outside the gene matches. Germline CDR1 reads KGHSH; CDR2 reads LQKENI. This CDR3 contains 18 residues. CDR3 sequence reads: CASSPGTSGGISYNEQFF. CDR3 nucleotide sequence: TGTGCCAGCTCCCCCGGGACTAGCGGGGGGATCTCCTACAATGAGCAGTTCTTC.

The chain links TRBV28 to TRBJ2-1; the match to TRBD2 covers 14 bases. In germline, CDR1 is MDHEN, CDR2 SYDVKM. This CDR3 spans 19 amino acids. V lost 5 bases, J lost 2 bases, and 11 bases stayed unmatched. CDR3 sequence: CASSRTGTSGGRTYNEQFF. As DNA, the CDR3 is TGTGCCAGCAGTCGAACCGGGACTAGCGGGGGAAGAACCTACAATGAGCAGTTCTTC.

The chain recombines TRBV5-1 with TRBJ1-2; 8 bases are a match to TRBD1. The CDR3 contains 20 residues. V lost 4 bases and J lost 0; bases outside the gene matches: 20. CDR1 and CDR2 from the germline V gene are SGHRS and YFSETQ. The DNA for the CDR3 is TGCGCCAGCAGCCGGGGACAGGAGGGCTTTTCGGGAGACCCTAACTATGGCTACACCTTC. This sequence encodes CASSRGQEGFSGDPNYGYTF.

CDR3 protein: CATSDGQDNPSYEQYF. CDR3 DNA sequence: TGTGCCACCAGTGACGGACAGGACAATCCTTCCTACGAGCAGTACTTC. The chain couples TRBV24-1 to TRBJ2-7; TRBD1 matches 7 bases. V lost 4 bases, J lost 1 base, and 9 bases stayed unmatched. Germline lookup yields CDR1 KGHDR and CDR2 SFDVKD. This CDR3 region has 16 residues.

V is TRBV3-1 (or the pseudogene TRBV3-2) and J is TRBJ2-2, with 13 bases that match TRBD2. Germline CDR1 is LGHDT and CDR2 is YNNKEL (reference sequence). V dropped 1 base and J dropped 4; count of bases not matched to a gene: 12. This CDR3 contains 20 residues. In nucleotides, the CDR3 is TGTGCCAGCAGCCAAGTCTCCCTAACTAGCGGGGGGGCCAGCACCGGGGAGCTGTTTTTT. Translated, it gives CASSQVSLTSGGASTGELFF.

This rearrangement joins TRBV7-3 to TRBJ1-2; TRBD1 agrees at 9 bases. Germline CDR1 and CDR2: SGHTA and FQGTGA. V gave up 4 bases and J gave up 8 bases; unmatched junction bases: 8. The CDR3 is made up of 14 amino acids. Here the CDR3 DNA reads TGTGCCAGCAGCTCAGGGACAGGGTTGGACGGCTACACCTTC. Its translation: CASSSGTGLDGYTF.

The V call is TRBV30, the J call TRBJ1-5; the D is unclear. This CDR3 has 15 amino acids. V dropped 3 bases and J dropped 3 bases, with 15 bases sitting between them. Germline values: CDR1 GTSNPN, CDR2 SVGIG (reference sequence). The CDR3 region is CAWSPPGVVNQPQHF. The CDR3 region has the DNA TGTGCCTGGAGCCCGCCGGGTGTTGTCAATCAGCCCCAGCATTTT.